What follows are 27 T cell receptor beta chains derived from one specimen sequenced in a study of cytomegalovirus exposure and HLA in healthy donors. This PCR relied on a set of 60 Vbeta primers and 13 Jbeta primers. This table comes from immunoSEQ multiplex PCR, and its TCRdb copy is limited to in-frame clones, with some not included. The data show 100,000 to 150,000 clones, with around 77% seen just once and approximately 4.2% held by the top ten. The sequenced material came from PBMCs. These receptor sequences come from a male donor in good health and CMV-seropositive.

The chain recombines TRBV6-5 with TRBJ1-5, with a tentative D call TRBD1 (5 bases). The germline V and J ends were trimmed by 0 bases and 6 bases, with 9 bases remaining between them. Germline V CDR1 and CDR2: MNHEY, SVGAGI. The CDR3 has 14 residues. The CDR3 nucleotides read TGTGCCAGCAGTTACTCGGGGGGGACTCAGCCCCAGCATTTT. Protein product: CASSYSGGTQPQHF.

This clone was observed a handful of times. The V and J genes are TRBV28 and TRBJ1-2, with D unclear. V was trimmed by 5 bases and J by 4 bases, leaving 17 bases between them. Per the germline V gene, CDR1 is MDHEN and CDR2 is SYDVKM. The CDR3 consists of 15 residues. CDR3 in DNA: TGTGCCAGCAGTCCTGTGACATACCAGGTCTATGGCTACACCTTC. Translated: CASSPVTYQVYGYTF.

The rearrangement joins TRBV28 to TRBJ1-1; TRBD1 aligns across 8 bases. Germline V gene lookup returns CDR1 MDHEN and CDR2 SYDVKM. V trimming: 6 bases; J trimming: 4 bases; junction bases outside the gene matches: 7. The CDR3 has 14 residues. The CDR3 spells CASRVVTGGTEAFF. The CDR3 bases are TGTGCCAGCAGAGTGGTTACAGGGGGCACTGAAGCTTTCTTT.

The V and J genes are TRBV11-2 and TRBJ1-5; 11 bases are shared with TRBD1. There are 17 residues in the CDR3. Germline loops: CDR1 SGHAT, CDR2 FQNNGV. After removal of 1 base from V and 5 bases from J, the junction contained 7 bases not matched to a gene. CDR3 in amino acids: CASSLGPDRGQDQPQHF. The CDR3 DNA sequence: TGTGCCAGCAGCTTAGGGCCGGACAGGGGGCAGGATCAGCCCCAGCATTTT.

The chain is built from TRBV18 and TRBJ1-2; D not certain. CDR3 length: 15 amino acids. V dropped 3 bases and J dropped 2 bases, with 13 bases sitting between them. The germline gives CDR1 KGHSH, CDR2 LQKENI. CDR3 amino acids: CASSPGSPGNYGYTF. CDR3 nucleotides: TGTGCCAGCTCACCTGGTTCCCCGGGAAACTATGGCTACACCTTC.

The chain has TRBV5-1 and TRBJ1-1; D unclear. Trimming left V 1 base short and J 6 bases short, with 10 bases between. The CDR3 runs to 13 residues. The germline V gene encodes CDR1 SGHRS and CDR2 YFSETQ. The CDR3 loop is CASSLIQQAEAFF. The CDR3 DNA reads TGCGCCAGCAGCTTGATTCAGCAGGCTGAAGCTTTCTTT.

This rearrangement joins TRBV5-1 to TRBJ1-1; 10 nucleotides line up with TRBD1. The CDR3 extends over 16 amino acids. CDR1 and CDR2 from the germline V gene are SGHRS and YFSETQ. V lost 4 bases to trimming and J lost 3 bases; unmatched junction nucleotides: 9. The CDR3 DNA follows: TGCGCCAGCAGCCCCCGGACAGGGGGTCGGGACACTGAAGCTTTCTTT. Its translation is CASSPRTGGRDTEAFF.

V and J are TRBV5-4 and TRBJ2-7; 8 bases line up with TRBD2. V shed 1 base and J 6 bases; nucleotides not matched to a gene: 6. Germline V CDR1 and CDR2: SGHNT, YYREEE (reference sequence). The CDR3 consists of 14 residues. CDR3 DNA sequence: TGTGCCAGCAGCTTGATCGAGCGGGAGAGCGAGCAGTACTTC. It codes for CASSLIERESEQYF.

V usage is TRBV10-3 and J usage is TRBJ2-1, with 10 positions matching TRBD2. Trimming cost V 4 bases and J 7 bases; bases outside gene matches: 13. The CDR3 is 17 residues long. Germline V CDR1 and CDR2: ENHRY, SYGVKD. The CDR3 spells CAISASGGSGRGNEQFF. The CDR3 nucleotides are TGTGCCATCAGTGCTTCGGGGGGCAGCGGGAGGGGTAATGAGCAGTTCTTC.

This chain joins TRBV4-1 and TRBJ2-1; weak D call: TRBD2 (5 bases). The V gene lost 3 bases and the J gene lost 6 bases, with 18 bases spanning the gap. Germline CDR1 reads MGHRA; CDR2 reads YSYEKL. The CDR3 is 16 amino acids. For the CDR3, the DNA is TGCGCCAGCAGCCAGAGGACTTCCTCATCCCTCAATGAGCAGTTCTTC. Translation gives CASSQRTSSSLNEQFF.

The chain has TRBV18 and TRBJ1-1; D is unclear. CDR1 KGHSH and CDR2 LQKENI come from the germline V gene. V lost 3 bases and J lost 5, with 16 bases in between. This CDR3 contains 15 residues. CDR3 bases: TGTGCCAGCTCACCTCCGGGCAACCCGGGGACTGAAGCTTTCTTT. This sequence encodes CASSPPGNPGTEAFF.

The gene calls are TRBV7-2 and TRBJ2-7; 11 nucleotides match TRBD1. CDR1 and CDR2 from the germline V gene are SGHTA and FQGNSA. The CDR3 extends over 15 amino acids. The V gene end was trimmed by 1 base and the J gene end by 6 bases; junction bases not matched to a gene: 5. The CDR3 region is CASSLVGTGGSEQYF. In DNA form, the CDR3 reads TGTGCCAGCAGCTTAGTTGGGACAGGGGGTAGCGAGCAGTACTTC.

The chain recombines TRBV2 with TRBJ1-4; 8 bases match TRBD1. CDR3 length equals 15 residues. CDR1 SNHLY and CDR2 FYNNEI come from the germline V gene. With 4 bases clipped from V and 8 bases from J, the junction kept 9 bases outside the gene matches. The CDR3 protein is CASSVQDRVGEKLFF. The CDR3 bases are TGTGCCAGCAGTGTACAGGACAGGGTAGGCGAAAAACTGTTTTTT.

The J gene is TRBJ2-7, the V gene TRBV19; TRBD2 matches at 10 bases. The trim removed 5 bases at V and 0 bases at J, leaving 7 bases unmatched. Germline CDR1 is LNHDA and CDR2 is SQIVND (reference sequence). The CDR3 totals 16 residues. The CDR3 sequence is CASSASLAGYSYEQYF. CDR3 nucleotide sequence: TGTGCCAGTAGTGCATCACTAGCGGGGTACTCCTACGAGCAGTACTTC.

This clone was picked up a small number of times. The chain employs TRBV15 and TRBJ1-3; 10 nucleotides line up with TRBD1. Losses at the gene ends were 1 base for V and 5 bases for J; bases not matched to a gene: 2. The germline V gene has CDR1 LNHNV and CDR2 YYDKDF (reference sequence). The length of the CDR3 is 15 residues. CDR3 nucleotides: TGTGCCACCAGCAGAGGACAGGGGGCGAGAAACACCATATATTTT. Translating gives CATSRGQGARNTIYF. Supplemented by reference TRBV15 and TRBJ1-3, the full variable domain reads DAMVIQNPRYQVTQFGKPVTLSCSQTLNHNVMYWYQQKSSQAPKLLFHYYDKDFNNEADTPDNFQSRRPNTSFCFLDIRSPGLGDTAMYLCATSRGQGARNTIYFGEGSWLTVV.

This chain uses TRBV7-6 with TRBJ2-2; TRBD2 is a possible D gene (5 bases). Trimming cost V 5 bases and J 6 bases, with 13 bases left between them. This CDR3 region has 14 residues. Germline assignment: CDR1 SGHVS and CDR2 FNYEAQ. The DNA of the CDR3 is TGTGCCAGCAGCACCTGGACCGGGGCCGGGGAGCTGTTTTTT. Amino acids: CASSTWTGAGELFF.

The rearrangement uses TRBV20-1 and TRBJ2-3, with 8 bases matching TRBD2. V was clipped by 5 bases and J by 10 bases; unmatched bases: 5. Germline V lookup: CDR1 DFQATT, CDR2 SNEGSKA (reference sequence). The CDR3 is 11 residues long. CDR3 coding DNA: TGCAGTGCTCTTATAGCGGGACCGCAGTATTTT. Its protein product is CSALIAGPQYF.

The V and J genes are TRBV28 and TRBJ2-2; TRBD1 might be the D (7 bases). The CDR3 runs to 14 residues. Trimming cost V 8 bases and J 4 bases, with 14 bases left between them. Germline CDR1 reads MDHEN; CDR2 reads SYDVKM. The CDR3 DNA reads as TGTGCCAGCTCGACTAGGGGGCGCACCGGGGAGCTGTTTTTT. Amino acid sequence: CASSTRGRTGELFF. The full variable domain, its missing parts supplied by reference TRBV28 and TRBJ2-2, is DVKVTQSSRYLVKRTGEKVFLECVQDMDHENMFWYRQDPGLGLRLIYFSYDVKMKEKGDIPEGYSVSREKKERFSLILESASTNQTSMYLCASSTRGRTGELFFGEGSRLTVL.

CDR3 residues: CASSFRTSGSGEQFF. Written as DNA, the CDR3 is TGTGCCAGCAGTTTTCGGACTAGCGGGAGTGGTGAGCAGTTCTTC. V and J are TRBV27 and TRBJ2-1, with 13 bases lining up with TRBD2. The length of the CDR3 is 15 residues. The V and J ends lost 3 bases and 9 bases, in that order; junction bases with no gene match: 5. CDR1 and CDR2 from the germline V gene are MNHEY and SMNVEV (reference sequence).

The chain has TRBV6-5 and TRBJ2-7, with a tentative D call TRBD2 (5 bases). The V gene lost 8 bases and the J gene lost 2 bases, with 13 bases spanning the gap. CDR1 is MNHEY and CDR2 is SVGAGI in the germline V gene. This CDR3 has 13 amino acids. In DNA, the CDR3 is TGTGCCAGCTCCCGGGATAGGACCTACGAGCAGTACTTC. Protein sequence: CASSRDRTYEQYF.

The chain joins TRBV5-1 to TRBJ1-2, with a possible D match to TRBD1 (5 bases). V lost 1 base to trimming and J lost 8 bases, with 18 bases between them. The CDR3 is made up of 15 amino acids. Germline V gives CDR1 SGHRS, CDR2 YFSETQ. DNA of the CDR3: TGCGCCAGCAGCTTGCTGGCGCAGGGCGGGGGAGGCTACACCTTC. It is translated as CASSLLAQGGGGYTF.

The chain is built from TRBV7-3 and TRBJ2-1, with TRBD2 matching 11 bases. The CDR3 spans 15 residues. Trimming at V came to 5 bases and at J to 3 bases, leaving 3 bases not matched to a gene. Per the germline V gene, CDR1 is SGHTA and CDR2 is FQGTGA. The CDR3 reads CASSTGTSGYNEQFF. DNA for the CDR3: TGTGCCAGCAGCACCGGGACTAGCGGCTACAATGAGCAGTTCTTC.

V usage is TRBV19 and J usage is TRBJ1-2; D possibly corresponds to TRBD1 (6 bases). V was shortened by 5 bases and J by 1 base, with 14 bases between the two germline ends. Germline assignment: CDR1 LNHDA and CDR2 SQIVND (reference sequence). This CDR3 is 15 amino acids long. The CDR3 bases are TGTGCCAGTAGTGAAAACAGGGACCTTAACTATGGCTACACCTTC. This sequence encodes CASSENRDLNYGYTF.

The V and J genes are TRBV5-6 and TRBJ2-1; 8 bases fit TRBD1. J lost 8 bases, V lost 5 bases, and 9 bases had no gene match. The length of the CDR3 is 14 residues. Germline lookup yields CDR1 SGHDT and CDR2 YYEEEE. The CDR3 region is CASRLQQGVDEQFF. The CDR3 DNA is TGTGCCAGCAGATTGCAACAGGGGGTGGATGAGCAGTTCTTC.

This clone was seen a few times. The chain links TRBV5-6 to TRBJ1-2, with 12 bases identical to TRBD1. This CDR3 is 17 amino acids long. Germline CDR1 SGHDT, CDR2 YYEEEE. The ends lost 4 bases at V and 4 bases at J; junction bases unmatched: 11. The CDR3 region is CASSLRDRGRTSYGYTF. The CDR3 nucleotides read TGTGCCAGCAGCCTCCGGGACAGGGGGCGGACAAGCTATGGCTACACCTTC.

This clone appeared a few times. The chain carries TRBV14 and TRBJ2-3; D gene unclear. V was cut by 4 bases and J by 2 bases, with 10 bases left in between. Per germline, CDR1 SGHDN and CDR2 FVKESK. The CDR3 sequence is 14 residues long. The DNA of the CDR3 is TGTGCCAGCAGCCTTAACTATCACACAGATACGCAGTATTTT. Protein sequence: CASSLNYHTDTQYF.

This chain connects TRBV5-5 to TRBJ2-5; 9 bases fit TRBD2. Germline CDR1 and CDR2: SGHKS and YYEKEE (reference sequence). This CDR3 is built from 15 residues. V lost 1 base to trimming and J lost 1 base; unmatched junction nucleotides: 2. The CDR3, as DNA: TGTGCCAGCAGCTTGTTTAGCGGGGGCCAAGAGACCCAGTACTTC. Translating it yields CASSLFSGGQETQYF.